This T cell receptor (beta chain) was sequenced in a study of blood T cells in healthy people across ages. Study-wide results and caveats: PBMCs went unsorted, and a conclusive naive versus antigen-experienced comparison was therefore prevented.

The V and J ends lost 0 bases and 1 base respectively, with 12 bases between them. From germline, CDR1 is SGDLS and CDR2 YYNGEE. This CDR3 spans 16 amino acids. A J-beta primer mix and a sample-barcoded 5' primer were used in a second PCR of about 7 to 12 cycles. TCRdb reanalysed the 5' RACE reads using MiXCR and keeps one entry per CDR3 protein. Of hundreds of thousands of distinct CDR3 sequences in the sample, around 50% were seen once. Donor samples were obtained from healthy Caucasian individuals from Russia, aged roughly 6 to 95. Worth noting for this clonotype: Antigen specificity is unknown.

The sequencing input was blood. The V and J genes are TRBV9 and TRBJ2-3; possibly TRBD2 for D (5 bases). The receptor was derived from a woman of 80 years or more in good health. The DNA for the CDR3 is TGTGCCAGCAGCGTAGTGGAACGGGGTGGCACAGATACGCAGTATTTT. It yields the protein CASSVVERGGTDTQYF.